This T cell receptor (beta chain) was identified during a study of spatial heterogeneity in lung cancer (dated by TCRdb to between 2018 and 2021). A note on the overall study: Beta-chain transcripts were consistently detected in greater numbers than alpha-chain transcripts, which likely reflected higher beta-chain transcript abundance. At surgery, both alpha and beta chains were TCR-sequenced in 200 to 250 tumor regions, fewer than 85 matched nontumor lung samples and some 58 PBMC samples. Nonsynonymous mutation counts, determined by whole-exome sequencing of tumor tissue, were related to features of the TCR repertoire. In non-small cell lung cancer, the study quantitatively compared TCR alpha and beta repertoires across several tumor regions, matched nontumor lung, and blood. TCR transcript counts in tumor regions correlated strongly with a T cell transcriptional module score from matched bulk RNA-seq. In the raw uncorrected reads, each unique combination of TCR and UMI appeared more than ten times on average. General study outcomes and caveats: Confirming at a functional level the hypothesis that regional TCRs recognize regional mutations was considered to require additional single-cell paired TCR alpha and beta sequencing. TCR-seq coverage of tumor T cells was estimated at only roughly 7.7% for alpha chains and less than 15% for beta chains. The tumor nonsynonymous mutation count correlated with the number of expanded intratumoral alpha and beta TCRs. Counts of ubiquitous and regional expanded TCRs correlated with counts of ubiquitous and regional nonsynonymous mutations, respectively.

This clonotype showed up many times. The specificity of this receptor is unknown. No much larger clonotype is one base removed from it; base qualities were not supplied. The library came from 5' RACE. Instrument on record: NextSeq 500. The TCR library protocol attached a unique molecular identifier to each TCR cDNA molecule to allow correction of PCR and sequencing errors. The study's processing was this. TCR identification, UMI-based error correction and CDR3 extraction were all carried out with Decombinator tools. Expanded TCRs were defined as those above a frequency of 2 per 1,000, corresponding to the top 1% of the tumor frequency distribution. Expanded tumor TCRs were classed as regional if statistically deemed absent (corrected P<0.05) from at least one tumor region, otherwise ubiquitous. Renyi diversity was calculated using the R vegan package after each repertoire was subsampled 100 times to 5,000 TCRs. CDR3 similarity networks were built from amino acid triplet string-kernel similarity, connecting CDR3s with pairwise similarity above 0.82. Clones were called with MiXCR by TCRdb after fastp trimmed the public reads at Q25, and only in-frame beta chains were retained. CDR3 protein duplicates are merged, each entry listing the most common genes and DNA. TCRdb's processing, not the authors' own work, is the source of the V and J calls. The sample records roughly 20,000 distinct CDR3 sequences, about 4.4% of which are singletons. Together, the top ten hold around 10% of the sample.

The sample's time point label, in plain terms: sample taken at primary tumor resection. Samples were obtained from approximately 70 patients with early-stage, untreated non-small cell lung cancer from the lung TRACERx cohort. For TCR sequencing, whole RNA was extracted from tumor and nontumor lung tissue, or from cryopreserved PBMC samples, and no cell sorting was done. Only patients for whom sufficient RNA was available from at least two tumor regions were selected for TCR sequencing. A lung pathologist reviewed the tumor and adjacent nontumor lung specimens before the specimens were selected. Relative to germline, V is 4 bases shorter and J is 6 bases shorter, with 24 bases between their ends. The CDR3 covers 17 residues, taking in both the cysteine and the phenylalanine. The DNA shown is the 51-base CDR3, in frame from base 1.

The receptor chain draws on TRBV23-1 and TRBJ1-2, with a tentative D gene TRBD1 over 5 matching bases. TRBV23-1 is treated as an ORF (open reading frame) with a function not yet certain. The clonotype was recovered from a male donor with early-stage non-small cell lung cancer. The sample here was lung tumor tissue, taken at surgery. At the DNA level, the sequence is TGCGCCAGCAGTCCAGAGAACAGGCCGATAAAGCGGGATGGCTACACCTTC. This yields the protein CASSPENRPIKRDGYTF.